This entry describes one TCR beta chain. Its specificity is unknown. Relative to the germline gene, one junction end is altered; a read error may explain this. Cells sorted as Tregs were CD4+, CD25+ and CD127-/low. Constant-region reverse primers amplified full-length variable regions, followed by semi-nested Nested Universal Primer A PCR. TCRdb ran MiXCR on the 5' RACE reads and lists one entry per CDR3 protein. Of about 57,000 distinct CDR3 sequences listed, about 28% were seen once; the top ten hold less than 2.5%. This CDR3 contains 15 residues. The germline V gene has CDR1 LGHNA and CDR2 YNFKEQ. Study outcomes and limitations: Tumor Treg TCRs overlapped most with tumor naive CD4+ cells. The larger-cohort validation was restricted to a single TCR beta V-J rearrangement rather than whole repertoires. The TCR gene usage of tumor memory CD4+ T cells clustered together with blood and lymph node memory CD4+ cells and with lymph node naive CD4+ cells.

The source is a female donor with breast cancer. The chain links TRBV4-2 to TRBJ1-4; D not certain. The sequencing sample was made of tumor-infiltrating Tregs sorted from the breast tumor. The CDR3 region has the DNA TGTGCCAGCATCCAAGACACCGTCGCTAATGAAAAACTGTTTTTT. It specifies CASIQDTVANEKLFF.